The next 10 T cell receptor beta chains were all read from a single sample in a study of cytomegalovirus exposure and HLA in healthy donors. Researchers ran the PCR with 60 Vbeta and 13 Jbeta primers. Using immunoSEQ multiplex PCR, the repertoire was profiled, and TCRdb retains in-frame clones only, with some absent. The data show about 130,000 clones, roughly 75% seen once. The sample was PBMCs. These TCRs come from a man aged 30 to 45 in good health.

The CDR3 DNA reads TGTGCCAGCAGCTTAGGGCAGGGGCCAGATACGCAGTATTTT. It translates to CASSLGQGPDTQYF. The J gene is TRBJ2-3, the V gene TRBV7-2; tentative D call: TRBD1 (6 bases). Germline values: CDR1 SGHTA, CDR2 FQGNSA. Trimming shortened V by 1 base and J by 4 bases, and 9 bases separated the two germline ends. The CDR3 runs 14 residues. Using reference TRBV7-2 and TRBJ2-3 for the parts outside the CDR3, the full variable domain is GAGVSQSPSNKVTEKGKDVELRCDPISGHTALYWYRQSLGQGLEFLIYFQGNSAPDKSGLPSDRFSAERTGGSVSTLTIQRTQQEDSAVYLCASSLGQGPDTQYFGPGTRLTVL.

The rearrangement uses TRBV30 and TRBJ1-1, with 12 bases aligning to TRBD1. This CDR3 region has 16 residues. Looked up from germline, CDR1 is GTSNPN and CDR2 is SVGIG (reference sequence). The V gene end was trimmed by 4 bases and the J gene end by 11 bases; junction bases not matched to a gene: 17. The CDR3 protein is CAWKPLPGTGGRVAFF. The CDR3 bases are TGTGCCTGGAAGCCCCTTCCCGGGACAGGGGGCCGGGTGGCTTTCTTT.

The chain recombines TRBV6-5 with TRBJ1-1; D not certain. Trimming pared 5 bases from V and 1 base from J, leaving 14 bases between. The CDR3 is 15 amino acids. Looked up from germline, CDR1 is MNHEY and CDR2 is SVGAGI. Written as DNA, the CDR3 is TGTGCCAGCAGTCGCGTCCCGGGAGGGAACACTGAAGCTTTCTTT. Translation gives CASSRVPGGNTEAFF.

This clone was detected only a few times. One end of the junction is discordant with germline, which a read error may explain. V and J are TRBV7-9 and TRBJ1-4, with a tentative D call TRBD1 (6 bases). Germline V CDR1 and CDR2: SEHNR, FQNEAQ (reference sequence). CDR3 length equals 15 residues. The CDR3 DNA follows: TGTTCCAGCAGCTTAATTCCAGGGGCTAATGAAAAACTGTTTTTT. This encodes CSSSLIPGANEKLFF.

The V call is TRBV5-1, the J call TRBJ2-1; 9 positions match TRBD2. The germline V gene has CDR1 SGHRS and CDR2 YFSETQ. Germline trimming cut 6 bases from V and 4 bases from J; bases unmatched to any gene: 8. This CDR3 comprises 15 residues. The CDR3 sequence: CASTKEAGGYNEQFF. CDR3 nucleotides: TGCGCCAGCACCAAGGAGGCGGGAGGGTACAATGAGCAGTTCTTC.

This chain links TRBV6-6 with TRBJ2-5; 9 positions match TRBD2. J lost 5 bases, V lost 5 bases, and 12 bases had no gene match. The CDR3 loop spans 16 amino acids. In germline, CDR1 is MNHNY, CDR2 SVGAGI (reference sequence). CDR3 protein: CASSPWASGTGETQYF. For the CDR3, the DNA is TGTGCCAGCAGTCCGTGGGCTAGCGGGACCGGGGAGACCCAGTACTTC.

The rearrangement joins TRBV5-8 to TRBJ2-7, with 7 nucleotides matching TRBD2. Trimming cost V 0 bases and J 5 bases; bases outside gene matches: 8. Germline V CDR1 and CDR2: SGHTS, YDEGEE. The CDR3 runs 15 residues. The CDR3 protein is CASSLAPSGVDEQYF. Here the CDR3 DNA reads TGTGCCAGCAGCTTGGCCCCGAGCGGGGTTGACGAGCAGTACTTC.

The chain has TRBV5-1 and TRBJ2-5, with 8 bases identical to TRBD1. CDR1 and CDR2 (germline): SGHRS, YFSETQ. CDR3 length: 14 residues. V gave up 5 bases and J gave up 5 bases; unmatched junction bases: 8. The CDR3 spells CASRPDRGWETQYF. CDR3 in DNA: TGCGCCAGCAGGCCAGACAGGGGATGGGAGACCCAGTACTTC.

This chain links TRBV5-1 with TRBJ1-2; D unclear. Trimming removed 4 bases at V and 10 bases at J, with 17 bases between. Germline V CDR1 and CDR2: SGHRS, YFSETQ. The length of the CDR3 is 13 residues. Here the CDR3 DNA reads TGCGCCAGCAGCCGTAGTCCGAATGCCGTCTACACCTTC. Its translation is CASSRSPNAVYTF.

The chain has TRBV21-1 and TRBJ1-3; the table's TRBD1 call for D was not verified on the DNA. TRBV21-1 is tagged as a pseudogene. The length of the CDR3 is 19 residues. The CDR3 region has the DNA TGTGCCAGCAGCAAAGGTCCCCTCCACAGGTCCTGCTCTGGAAACACCATATATTTT. Translated, it gives CASSKGPLHRSCSGNTIYF.